Listed below are T cell receptor beta chains from one sample, sequenced in a study of blood T cell repertoires in COVID-19. Sequencing used immunoSEQ multiplex PCR; TCRdb keeps in-frame clones, though not all of them. There are tens of thousands of clones in the sample; 85% to 95% occur only once, and about 2.5% lies in the top ten. Input material: peripheral blood. The receptors shown here come from a human donor with active COVID-19. The donor label of this sample is uncertain. Each CDR3 is given without its conserved first and last residue. The D gene is left open where the match is weak.

j_call v_call d_call cdr3_aa
TRBJ1-3 TRBV9 NA ASSVGVTIPGEPGNTIY
TRBJ1-1 TRBV5-6 NA ASGLGENTEAF
TRBJ2-2 TRBV24-1 TRBD1 ATSGTVGSWNTGELF
TRBJ1-2 TRBV11-2 NA ASSMTENYGYT
TRBJ2-2 TRBV29-1 TRBD1 SATGLMGTGELF
TRBJ1-4 TRBV10-3 NA ATWGPRGSTNEKLF
TRBJ2-5 TRBV5-1 NA ASSSQYQETQY
TRBJ2-1 TRBV4-2 TRBD2 ASSQSSGGLNEQF
TRBJ1-4 TRBV12-3/TRBV12-4 NA ASSPRLGLSLF
TRBJ1-3 TRBV13 TRBD1 ASSPRQGRESGNTIY
TRBJ1-6 TRBV18 TRBD1 ASSPPQGASPLH
TRBJ2-7 TRBV10-3 TRBD1 AISEKTRDRVPYEQY
TRBJ2-7 TRBV7-2 TRBD1 ASSLGTGGPYEQY
TRBJ2-1 TRBV11-2 NA ATFYNEQF
TRBJ1-2 TRBV7-8 NA ASSLARAGALNYGYT
TRBJ2-7 TRBV5-1 TRBD1 ASSLGGQGYEQY
TRBJ1-6 TRBV4-3 NA ASSQEIGQGNSPLH
TRBJ2-3 TRBV27 NA ASSLLGAGTSTDTQY
TRBJ2-7 TRBV7-2 TRBD2 ASTPPIPSSGGPVYEQY
TRBJ2-1 TRBV4-3 TRBD2 ASSQVGRTGAGVTNYNEQF
TRBJ1-5 TRBV6-1 TRBD1 ASSGPAGQGRQTGNQPQH
TRBJ2-7 TRBV4-2 NA ASSQETHYEQY
TRBJ2-6 TRBV5-1 NA ASSTGPLSGANVLT
TRBJ1-2 TRBV5-4 NA ASSLVTGYGYT
TRBJ2-4 TRBV5-6 NA ASSLADTKNIQY
TRBJ2-7 TRBV29-1 NA SVAQTTDEQY
TRBJ1-1 TRBV9 NA ASSVGGDTEAF
TRBJ2-1 TRBV14 NA ASSQRLGALSYNEQF
TRBJ2-7 TRBV29-1 TRBD1 SAAQGAQHEQY
TRBJ1-1 TRBV10-3 NA AISEDPWSTEAF
TRBJ1-5 TRBV7-2 TRBD1 ASSPGQGAHQPQH
TRBJ2-7 TRBV5-1 NA ASSRSRVAANSYEQY
TRBJ2-5 TRBV5-1 TRBD1 ASSPGGSSGTAKQTQY
TRBJ1-1 TRBV3-1/TRBV3-2 NA ASSSSDMNTEAF